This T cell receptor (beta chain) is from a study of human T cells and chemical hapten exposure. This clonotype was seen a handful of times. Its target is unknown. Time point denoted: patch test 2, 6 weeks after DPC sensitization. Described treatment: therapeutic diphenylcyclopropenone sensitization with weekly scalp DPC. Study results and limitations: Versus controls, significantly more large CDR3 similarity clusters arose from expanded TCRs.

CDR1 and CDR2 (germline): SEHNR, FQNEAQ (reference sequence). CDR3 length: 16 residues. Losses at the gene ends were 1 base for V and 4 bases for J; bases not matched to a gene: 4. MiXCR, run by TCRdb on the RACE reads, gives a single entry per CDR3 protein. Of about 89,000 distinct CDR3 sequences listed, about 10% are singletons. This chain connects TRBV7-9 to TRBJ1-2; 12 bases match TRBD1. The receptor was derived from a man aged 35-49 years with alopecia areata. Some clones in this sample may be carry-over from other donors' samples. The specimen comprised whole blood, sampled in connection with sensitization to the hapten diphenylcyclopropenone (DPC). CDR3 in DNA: TGTGCCAGCAGCTTAGATGGGACAGGGGGCGGCTATGGCTACACCTTC. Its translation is CASSLDGTGGGYGYTF.